This TCR beta chain was sequenced for a study of blood T cell repertoires in COVID-19. As for the study in general: Samples came from the United States, Italy and Spain, spanning acute and convalescent COVID-19. PBMCs, B-cell-depleted T cells, or T cells provided the cDNA or gDNA that made up the material.

Methods used by the authors: Cell counts per sample came from amplifying reference gene primers. Produced via immunoSEQ multiplex PCR; TCRdb's table is partial and in-frame only. The D gene and trimming were derived from the DNA, and the V and J assignments and clone size from that table. The table shows approximately 140,000 clones, with around 88% occurring only once. CDR3 length: 10 residues. Trimming removed 8 bases at V and 6 bases at J, with 9 bases between. CDR1 and CDR2 (germline): DFQATT, SNEGSKA (reference sequence). Material for sequencing was peripheral blood. This chain links TRBV20-1 with TRBJ2-3, with D perhaps TRBD1 (6 bases). The sequence was collected from a human donor in a cohort sampled during active COVID-19. This CDR3 is CSQQGDTQYF. The CDR3 DNA sequence: TGCAGTCAACAGGGTGATACGCAGTATTTT.